Each of the 32 T cell receptor beta chains below was sequenced from the same sample in a study of immune heterogeneity within non-small cell lung tumors. As template, the study used bulk tumor genomic DNA at approximately 640 ng per sample. In surgery, several biopsies were collected from each primary tumor at widely spaced sites. Each patient presented with untreated, newly diagnosed non-small cell lung cancer and received curative surgery. TCR beta CDR3 regions came from multiplex PCR with 32 forward V and 13 reverse J primers. TCRdb re-called the multiplex PCR reads through MiXCR, storing one row per CDR3 protein. The sample includes roughly 1,900 distinct CDR3 sequences, approximately 20% of them seen just once. Specimen: lung tumor tissue. These TCRs come from a woman in her 50s with non-small cell lung cancer.

As for this clonotype: This may come from a read error, since a much larger clone is one base off. The gene calls are TRBV9 and TRBJ2-7; 8 bases are shared with TRBD2. The CDR3 covers 14 residues. From germline, CDR1 is SGDLS and CDR2 YYNGEE. The CDR3 loop reads CDSSVDGLADEQYF. CDR3 DNA sequence: TGTGACAGCAGCGTAGACGGACTAGCTGACGAGCAGTACTTC.

This clonotype is large (0.1 to 1%). This rearrangement joins TRBV2 to TRBJ1-4; 7 positions agree with TRBD1. The CDR3 totals 13 residues. J lost 11 bases, V lost 6 bases, and 9 bases had no gene match. Germline V CDR1 and CDR2: SNHLY, FYNNEI. This chain's CDR3 is CASRRDSQGKLFF. The CDR3 region has the DNA TGTGCCAGCAGACGGGACAGTCAGGGTAAACTGTTTTTT.

The V call is TRBV5-1, the J call TRBJ2-1; D is possibly TRBD2 (5 bases). The length of the CDR3 is 15 residues. Germline CDR1 reads SGHRS; CDR2 reads YFSETQ. V was pared by 5 bases and J by 7 bases, with 19 bases between. In nucleotides, the CDR3 is TGCGCCAGCAGACCCGATGCGGGCCCAGGTAATGAGCAGTTCTTC. Translation: CASRPDAGPGNEQFF.

CDR3 sequence: CASSVGTGESAKNIQYF. The CDR3 DNA follows: TGTGCCAGTTCGGTGGGGACAGGGGAATCGGCCAAAAACATTCAGTACTTC. The rearrangement links TRBV19 to TRBJ2-4; 10 bases line up with TRBD1. Trimming took 8 bases from V and 1 from J; bases not matched to a gene: 11. CDR1 is LNHDA, CDR2 SQIVND, per germline (reference sequence). The CDR3 covers 17 residues.

By share, this clonotype counts as large. This chain links TRBV5-1 with TRBJ2-7, with D hard to call. The CDR3 is made up of 14 amino acids. CDR1 SGHRS and CDR2 YFSETQ come from the germline V gene. Trimming stripped 9 bases from V and 3 bases from J, with 19 bases between. For the CDR3, the DNA is TGCGCCACCAGACCCCCGATAGGAGACTACGAGCAGTACTTC. It translates to CATRPPIGDYEQYF.

This clonotype was recorded a few times. The gene calls are TRBV7-9 and TRBJ2-2; tentatively, D is TRBD1 (6 bases). The CDR3 is 15 amino acids. CDR1 and CDR2 from the germline V gene are SEHNR and FQNEAQ (reference sequence). V lost 4 bases, J lost 4 bases, and 13 bases lay in between. As DNA, the CDR3 is TGTGCCAGCAGCTCCTGGACAGTTCGCACCGGGGAGCTGTTTTTT. It yields the protein CASSSWTVRTGELFF.

This clonotype counts as large. At one end the junction does not follow the germline gene, possibly because of a read error. The V call is TRBV27, the J call TRBJ1-1; 7 positions agree with TRBD1. The germline CDR1 and CDR2 sequences are MNHEY and SMNVEV (reference sequence). The CDR3 is 13 amino acids. The CDR3 reads CASRARDRVLLHF. In DNA form, the CDR3 reads TGTGCCAGCAGGGCCCGTGACAGGGTCCTTCTGCACTTT.

This clonotype is medium-sized within its sample. V is TRBV20-1 and J is TRBJ1-1; D might be TRBD1 (6 bases). V was cut by 6 bases and J by 1 base, with 9 bases left in between. Germline V CDR1 and CDR2: DFQATT, SNEGSKA (reference sequence). There are 12 residues in the CDR3. CDR3 amino acids: CSALGGNTEAFF. As DNA, the CDR3 is TGCAGTGCGCTAGGGGGGAACACTGAAGCTTTCTTT.

CDR3 nucleotide sequence: TGTGCCAGCAGAGTTCCCGGGTTGGGGACAGGTAATGAAAAACTGTTTTTT. Encoded protein: CASRVPGLGTGNEKLFF. V and J are TRBV2 and TRBJ1-4, with 8 nucleotides matching TRBD1. Germline loops: CDR1 SNHLY, CDR2 FYNNEI. The CDR3 sequence is 17 residues long. Trimming at V came to 6 bases and at J to 4 bases, leaving 13 bases not matched to a gene.

By share, this clonotype counts as medium-sized. As DNA, the CDR3 is TGTGCCAGCAGCGACGATGGGCAGGGCGAAAAAAACACCGGGGAGCTGTTTTTT. It yields the protein CASSDDGQGEKNTGELFF. The chain employs TRBV2 and TRBJ2-2, with D perhaps TRBD1 (5 bases). Germline values: CDR1 SNHLY, CDR2 FYNNEI. The CDR3 runs to 18 residues. The V end lost 6 bases, the J end lost 2 bases, and 22 bases lay between the germline ends.

This clonotype turned up a few times. A read error is possible here, since a much larger clone lies one base away. This rearrangement joins TRBV2 to TRBJ1-2; 9 nucleotides agree with TRBD1. The CDR3 loop spans 16 amino acids. V shed 6 bases and J 7 bases; nucleotides not matched to a gene: 15. Per the germline V gene, CDR1 is SNHLY and CDR2 is FYNNEI. The CDR3 is CASSAAMGQGDRGYTF. The CDR3 region has the DNA TGTGCCAGCAGCGCGGCGATGGGACAGGGTGATCGTGGCTACACCTTC.

This clonotype ranks as medium-sized (0.01 to 0.1%). The V gene is TRBV5-1, the J gene TRBJ2-5, with 7 bases aligning to TRBD2. The J segment lost 7 bases and the V segment lost 1 base, leaving 10 bases of the junction unmatched. The CDR3 is 15 residues long. Germline CDR1 reads SGHRS; CDR2 reads YFSETQ. The CDR3: CASSLSLAETGTQYF. CDR3 in DNA: TGCGCCAGCAGCTTGAGTCTAGCGGAGACCGGGACCCAGTACTTC.

The chain is built from TRBV5-1 and TRBJ2-5; 8 bases align to TRBD1. Germline CDR1 and CDR2: SGHRS and YFSETQ. The CDR3 extends over 15 amino acids. V trimming: 4 bases; J trimming: 4 bases; junction bases outside the gene matches: 9. CDR3 nucleotide sequence: TGCGCCAGCAGCAAGACCGGGACAGGTGGAGAGACCCAGTACTTC. Its protein is CASSKTGTGGETQYF.

In regard to this clonotype: A much larger clone differs from this one at a single base, so this may be a read error. The rearrangement joins TRBV20-1 to TRBJ1-1, with TRBD1 matching over 7 bases. The J segment lost 3 bases and the V segment lost 8 bases, leaving 12 bases of the junction unmatched. The CDR3 consists of 14 residues. Germline CDR1 DFQATT, CDR2 SNEGSKA (reference sequence). CDR3 sequence: CSTSQGGFDTEAFF. For the CDR3, the DNA is TGCAGTACCTCCCAGGGGGGGTTCGACACTGAAGCTTTCTTT.

Relative to its sample, this clonotype is large. The V and J genes are TRBV30 and TRBJ2-1, with D hard to call. Germline V gene sequence: CDR1 GTSNPN, CDR2 SVGIG (reference sequence). The CDR3 is 11 amino acids. Between the trimmed V and J ends, which lost 3 bases and 4 bases, there was a span of 4 bases. The CDR3, as DNA: TGTGCCTGGAGAGGGTACAATGAGCAGTTCTTC. This sequence encodes CAWRGYNEQFF. Complete variable domain (other parts from reference TRBV30 and TRBJ2-1): SQTIHQWPATLVQPVGSPLSLECTVEGTSNPNLYWYRQAAGRGLQLLFYSVGIGQISSEVPQNLSASRPQDRQFILSSKKLLLSDSGFYLCAWRGYNEQFFGPGTRLTVL.

Relative to its sample, this clonotype is medium-sized. V is TRBV6-1 and J is TRBJ2-2, with D tentatively TRBD2 (7 bases). In germline, CDR1 is MNHNS, CDR2 SASEGT. This CDR3 is 15 amino acids long. V lost 4 bases and J lost 5, with 14 bases in between. The CDR3 sequence is CASSGGGAGTGELFF. CDR3 bases: TGTGCCAGCAGTGGGGGGGGGGCCGGAACCGGGGAGCTGTTTTTT.

This clonotype is labeled medium-sized. The chain is built from TRBV10-2 and TRBJ1-5; D remains unclear. Trimming stripped 2 bases from V and 2 bases from J, with 10 bases between. The CDR3 is made up of 15 amino acids. Germline V gene sequence: CDR1 WSHSY, CDR2 SAAADI. This chain's CDR3 is CASSERNQGNQPQHF. The CDR3 coding sequence is TGCGCCAGCAGTGAGCGAAACCAAGGCAATCAGCCCCAGCATTTT.

A remark on this clonotype: A much larger clone differs by one base, so this may be a read error. This chain uses TRBV6-2 or TRBV6-3 with TRBJ2-7, with D unclear. The CDR3 runs 13 residues. With 10 bases removed from V and 5 bases from J, the gap between germline ends came to 18 bases. Germline assignment: CDR1 MNHEY and CDR2 SVGEGT. The CDR3: CATSSPPLDEQYF. In DNA form, the CDR3 reads TGTGCCACTTCCTCCCCTCCTCTAGACGAGCAGTACTTC.

In the case of this clonotype: Just one base apart from a much larger clone, this may be a read error. The CDR3 region is CTTLAGGTDTQYF. CDR3 DNA sequence: TGTACCACCCTGGCGGGGGGCACAGATACGCAGTATTTT. This sequence joins TRBV28 and TRBJ2-3; 7 nucleotides agree with TRBD2. The CDR3 has 13 amino acids. CDR1 MDHEN and CDR2 SYDVKM come from the germline V gene.

This chain connects TRBV20-1 to TRBJ1-2; D is unclear. V dropped 0 bases and J dropped 4 bases, with 21 bases sitting between them. This CDR3 has 17 residues. CDR1 is DFQATT and CDR2 is SNEGSKA in the germline V gene (reference sequence). The CDR3 DNA reads as TGCAGTGCTAGAGATCGAGCCTTAGCCGCCCTCTTCTATGGCTACACCTTC. Protein sequence: CSARDRALAALFYGYTF.

The V and J genes are TRBV19 and TRBJ1-5; D is ambiguous. Trimming removed 3 bases at V and 7 bases at J, with 13 bases between. Germline lookup yields CDR1 LNHDA and CDR2 SQIVND (reference sequence). The CDR3 totals 14 residues. CDR3 sequence (DNA): TGTGCCAGTAGTATTTCCCCACCGGGACAGCCCCAGCATTTT. This gives the protein CASSISPPGQPQHF.

The chain has TRBV19 and TRBJ1-1; 7 bases are shared with TRBD1. The CDR3 loop spans 15 amino acids. CDR1 is LNHDA and CDR2 is SQIVND in the germline V gene (reference sequence). V was pared by 4 bases and J by 10 bases, with 15 bases of the junction left unmatched. The CDR3 nucleotides are TGTGCCAGTAGTAGAAGACAGGGAAGCGGGGAAATAGCTTTCTTT. Residues: CASSRRQGSGEIAFF.

Notes on this clonotype: A junction boundary mismatches the germline segment, possibly from a read error. The rearrangement uses TRBV20-1 and TRBJ2-7; a weak D match, TRBD2 (6 bases). There are 15 residues in the CDR3. Germline V gives CDR1 DFQATT, CDR2 SNEGSKA (reference sequence). CDR3 DNA: TGCAGTGCTGAGTGCGTGGCTAGCGTCTACAACGATCAGTACTTC. Amino acid sequence: CSAECVASVYNDQYF.

This clonotype is classed as large. The V and J genes are TRBV10-1 and TRBJ2-7, with D possibly called TRBD1 or TRBD2 (5 bases each). V dropped 3 bases and J dropped 4 bases, with 10 bases sitting between them. Looked up from germline, CDR1 is WNHNN and CDR2 is SYGVQD (reference sequence). The CDR3 extends over 13 amino acids. CDR3 DNA: TGCGCCAGCAGTGAAGATTGGGGGTACGAGCAGTACTTC. It is translated as CASSEDWGYEQYF.

In this sample, this clonotype is medium-sized. J is TRBJ1-1 and V is TRBV2; the D is unclear. V gave up 7 bases and J gave up 6 bases, with 15 bases separating them. Looked up from germline, CDR1 is SNHLY and CDR2 is FYNNEI. CDR3 length equals 13 residues. The CDR3 DNA is TGTGCCAGCAAAGGGCTTGGTGAGGCTGAAGCTTTCTTT. It encodes CASKGLGEAEAFF.

V usage is TRBV10-2 and J usage is TRBJ2-5; TRBD2 aligns across 7 bases. The CDR3 has 13 residues. V was pared by 6 bases and J by 7 bases, with 8 bases of the junction left unmatched. CDR1 WSHSY and CDR2 SAAADI come from the germline V gene. The CDR3 DNA follows: TGCGCCAGCAGCCAAAAGCGGGACGGGACCCAGTACTTC. Translation: CASSQKRDGTQYF.

This clonotype is categorized as medium-sized (0.01 to 0.1%). This chain connects TRBV7-2 to TRBJ1-2; the match to TRBD1 covers 7 bases. Per the germline V gene, CDR1 is SGHTA and CDR2 is FQGNSA. V lost 2 bases and J lost 7; bases outside the gene matches: 4. The CDR3 contains 13 residues. The chain's CDR3 is CASSLPGQFGYTF. CDR3 nucleotides: TGTGCCAGCAGCTTACCGGGACAGTTTGGCTACACCTTC.

On this clonotype: A much larger clone differs from this one at a single base, so this may be a read error. The chain links TRBV5-1 to TRBJ2-1; D uncertain. This CDR3 contains 14 residues. From germline, CDR1 is SGHRS and CDR2 YFSETQ. CDR3 amino acids: CASSLTRPSNEHFF. The CDR3 DNA reads as TGCGCCAGCAGCTTGACAAGGCCAAGCAATGAGCATTTCTTC. The complete variable domain, with remaining parts taken from reference TRBV5-1 and TRBJ2-1, reads KAGVTQTPRYLIKTRGQQVTLSCSPISGHRSVSWYQQTPGQGLQFLFEYFSETQRNKGNFPGRFSGRQFSNSRSEMNVSTLELGDSALYLCASSLTRPSNEHFFGPGTRLTVL.

By share of the sample, this clonotype is medium-sized. The rearrangement links TRBV7-2 to TRBJ1-2; D is uncertain. CDR3 length: 13 amino acids. Trimming took 3 bases from V and 4 from J, leaving 9 bases between them. Per the germline V gene, CDR1 is SGHTA and CDR2 is FQGNSA. The CDR3 sequence: CASSFDGSYGYTF. CDR3 DNA: TGTGCCAGCAGCTTTGACGGCTCCTATGGCTACACCTTC.

Sample share makes this clonotype medium-sized. The chain uses TRBV6-1 and TRBJ1-1; 9 nucleotides align to TRBD1. The junction had 9 bases not matched to a gene; V was cut back by 6 bases and J by 1 base. Germline V lookup: CDR1 MNHNS, CDR2 SASEGT. The CDR3 covers 16 residues. CDR3 coding DNA: TGTGCCAGCAGAACCACAGGGGGCGGTGGGAACACTGAAGCTTTCTTT. Its protein is CASRTTGGGGNTEAFF.

With regard to this clonotype: Since a much larger clone is just one base distant, this may be a read error. The chain is built from TRBV11-2 and TRBJ2-5, with no clear D. The CDR3 length is 14 residues. The V end was cut by 4 bases, the J end by 1 base, with 10 bases between. Germline CDR1 is SGHAT and CDR2 is FQNNGV. CDR3 sequence (DNA): TGTGCCAGCAGCTCTGGGCAGATCCAAGAGACCCAGTACTTC. It specifies CASSSGQIQETQYF.

By share, this clonotype counts as medium-sized. The chain employs TRBV5-5 and TRBJ1-5; no clear D gene. The germline CDR1 and CDR2 sequences are SGHKS and YYEKEE (reference sequence). Trimming pared 0 bases from V and 5 bases from J, leaving 9 bases between. The CDR3 is 14 amino acids. Here the CDR3 reads CASSLEVSDQPQHF. The CDR3, as DNA: TGTGCCAGCAGCTTGGAGGTCTCTGATCAGCCCCAGCATTTT.